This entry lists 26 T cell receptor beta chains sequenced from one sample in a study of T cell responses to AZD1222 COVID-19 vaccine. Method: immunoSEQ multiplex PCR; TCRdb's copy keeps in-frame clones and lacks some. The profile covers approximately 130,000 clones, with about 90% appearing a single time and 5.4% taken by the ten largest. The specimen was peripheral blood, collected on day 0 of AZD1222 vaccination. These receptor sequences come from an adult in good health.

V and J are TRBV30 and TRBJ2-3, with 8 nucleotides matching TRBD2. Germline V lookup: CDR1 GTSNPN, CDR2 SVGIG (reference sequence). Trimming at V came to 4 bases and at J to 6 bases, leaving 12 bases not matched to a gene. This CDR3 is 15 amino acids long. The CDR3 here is CAWTQTGLVGDTQYF. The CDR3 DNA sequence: TGTGCCTGGACTCAAACGGGACTAGTCGGTGATACGCAGTATTTT.

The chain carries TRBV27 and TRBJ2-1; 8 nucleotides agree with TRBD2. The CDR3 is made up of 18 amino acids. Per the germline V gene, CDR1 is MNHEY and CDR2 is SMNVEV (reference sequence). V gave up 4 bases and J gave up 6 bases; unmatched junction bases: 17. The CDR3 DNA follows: TGTGCCAGCAGTTCTACAATGGGCGGTCTAGCGGGTACCAATGAGCAGTTCTTC. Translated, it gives CASSSTMGGLAGTNEQFF.

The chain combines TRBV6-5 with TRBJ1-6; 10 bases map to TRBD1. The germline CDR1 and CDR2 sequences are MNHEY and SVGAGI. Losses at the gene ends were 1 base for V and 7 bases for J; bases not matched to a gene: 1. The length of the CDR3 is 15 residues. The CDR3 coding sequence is TGTGCCAGCAGTTACTGGGGACAGGGGAATTCACCCCTCCACTTT. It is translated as CASSYWGQGNSPLHF.

CDR3 coding DNA: TGTGCCAGCAGCTTTACCCCAGTTTCTGGGGGCTATGGCTACACCTTC. This gives the protein CASSFTPVSGGYGYTF. The chain employs TRBV11-2 and TRBJ1-2; D is possibly TRBD1 (5 bases). Between the trimmed V and J ends, which lost 3 bases and 4 bases, there was a span of 18 bases. Germline V gene sequence: CDR1 SGHAT, CDR2 FQNNGV. The CDR3 loop spans 16 amino acids.

The CDR3: CASTTERNYGYTF. As DNA, the CDR3 is TGTGCCAGCACGACAGAGAGAAACTATGGCTACACCTTC. The genes are TRBV6-5 and TRBJ1-2, with D possibly TRBD1 on 5 matching bases. Trimming pared 7 bases from V and 2 bases from J, leaving 11 bases between. This CDR3 contains 13 residues. Germline values: CDR1 MNHEY, CDR2 SVGAGI.

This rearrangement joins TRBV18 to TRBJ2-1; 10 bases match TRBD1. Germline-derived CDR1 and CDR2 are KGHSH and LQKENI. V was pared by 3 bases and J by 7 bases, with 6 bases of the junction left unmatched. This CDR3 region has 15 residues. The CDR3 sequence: CASSPRDRGLNEQFF. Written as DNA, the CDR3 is TGTGCCAGCTCACCCCGGGACAGGGGTTTAAATGAGCAGTTCTTC.

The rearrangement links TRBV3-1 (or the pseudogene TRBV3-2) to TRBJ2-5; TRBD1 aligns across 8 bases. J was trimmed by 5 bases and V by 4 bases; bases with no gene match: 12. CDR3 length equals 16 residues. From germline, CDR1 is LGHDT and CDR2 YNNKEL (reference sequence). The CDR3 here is CASSRLTGALDETQYF. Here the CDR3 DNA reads TGTGCCAGCAGCCGCTTGACAGGGGCCCTTGACGAGACCCAGTACTTC.

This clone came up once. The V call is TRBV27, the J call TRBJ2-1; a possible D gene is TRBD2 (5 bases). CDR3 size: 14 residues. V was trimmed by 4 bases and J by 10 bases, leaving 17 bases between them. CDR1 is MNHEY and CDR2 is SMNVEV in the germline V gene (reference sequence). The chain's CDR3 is CASSYGTRVGEQFF. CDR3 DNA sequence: TGTGCCAGCAGTTACGGTACTAGGGTGGGCGAGCAGTTCTTC.

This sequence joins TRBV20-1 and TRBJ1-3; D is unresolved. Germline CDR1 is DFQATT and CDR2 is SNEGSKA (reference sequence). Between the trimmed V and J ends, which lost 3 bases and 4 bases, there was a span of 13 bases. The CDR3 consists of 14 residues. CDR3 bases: TGCAGTGCTAGTTCTGTTTTAGAGGGAAACACCATATATTTT. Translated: CSASSVLEGNTIYF.

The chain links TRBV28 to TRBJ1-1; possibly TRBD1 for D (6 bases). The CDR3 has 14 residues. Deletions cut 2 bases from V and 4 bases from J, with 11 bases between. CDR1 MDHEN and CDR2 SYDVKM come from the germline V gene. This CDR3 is CASSLMGQTTEAFF. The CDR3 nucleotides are TGTGCCAGCAGTTTAATGGGACAAACCACTGAAGCTTTCTTT.

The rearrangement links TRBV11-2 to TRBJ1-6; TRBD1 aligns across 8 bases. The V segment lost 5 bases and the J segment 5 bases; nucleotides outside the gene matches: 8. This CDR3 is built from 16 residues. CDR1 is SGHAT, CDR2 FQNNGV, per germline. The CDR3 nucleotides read TGTGCCAGCAGCCGGACACACAGGGGGAATAATTCACCCCTCCACTTT. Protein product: CASSRTHRGNNSPLHF.

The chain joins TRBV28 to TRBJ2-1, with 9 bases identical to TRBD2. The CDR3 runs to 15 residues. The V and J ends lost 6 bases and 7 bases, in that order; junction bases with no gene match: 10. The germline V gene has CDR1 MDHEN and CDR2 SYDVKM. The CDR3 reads CASSSGTSGSNEQFF. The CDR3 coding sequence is TGTGCCAGCAGCAGCGGCACTAGCGGGTCTAATGAGCAGTTCTTC.

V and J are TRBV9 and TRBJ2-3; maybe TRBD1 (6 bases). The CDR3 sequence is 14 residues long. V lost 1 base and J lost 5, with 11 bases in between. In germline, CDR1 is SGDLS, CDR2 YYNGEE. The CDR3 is CASSVLPRGDTQYF. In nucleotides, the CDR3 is TGTGCCAGCAGCGTATTGCCCAGGGGAGATACGCAGTATTTT.

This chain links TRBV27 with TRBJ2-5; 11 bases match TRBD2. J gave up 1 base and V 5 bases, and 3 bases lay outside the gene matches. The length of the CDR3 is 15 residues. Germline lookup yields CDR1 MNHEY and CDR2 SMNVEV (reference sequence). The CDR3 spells CASSPGLAVQETQYF. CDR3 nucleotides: TGTGCCAGCAGTCCGGGACTAGCGGTCCAAGAGACCCAGTACTTC.

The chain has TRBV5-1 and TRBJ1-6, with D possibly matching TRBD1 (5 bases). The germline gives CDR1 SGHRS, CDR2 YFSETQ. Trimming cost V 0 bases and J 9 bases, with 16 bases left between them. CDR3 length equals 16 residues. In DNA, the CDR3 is TGCGCCAGCAGCTTGGTTGGGGCAGGGACCAGTTCACCCCTCCACTTT. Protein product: CASSLVGAGTSSPLHF.

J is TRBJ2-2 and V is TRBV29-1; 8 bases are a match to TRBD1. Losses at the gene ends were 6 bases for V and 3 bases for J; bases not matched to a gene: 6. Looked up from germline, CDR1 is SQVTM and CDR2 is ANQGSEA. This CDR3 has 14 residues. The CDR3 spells CSVETGEDTGELFF. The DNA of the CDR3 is TGCAGCGTAGAGACAGGGGAGGACACCGGGGAGCTGTTTTTT.

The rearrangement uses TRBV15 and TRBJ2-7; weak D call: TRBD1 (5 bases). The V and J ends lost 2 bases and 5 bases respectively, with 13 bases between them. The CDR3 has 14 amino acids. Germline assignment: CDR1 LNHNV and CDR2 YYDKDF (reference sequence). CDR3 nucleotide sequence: TGTGCCACCAGCAGACTCAGGGAAAAGGACGAGCAGTACTTC. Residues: CATSRLREKDEQYF.

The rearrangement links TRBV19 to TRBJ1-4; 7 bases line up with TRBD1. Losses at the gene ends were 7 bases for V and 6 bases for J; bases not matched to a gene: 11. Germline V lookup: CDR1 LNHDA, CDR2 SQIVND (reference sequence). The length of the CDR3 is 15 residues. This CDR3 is CASTPRGGTDEKLFF. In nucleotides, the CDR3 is TGTGCCAGTACCCCGAGGGGGGGGACAGATGAAAAACTGTTTTTT.

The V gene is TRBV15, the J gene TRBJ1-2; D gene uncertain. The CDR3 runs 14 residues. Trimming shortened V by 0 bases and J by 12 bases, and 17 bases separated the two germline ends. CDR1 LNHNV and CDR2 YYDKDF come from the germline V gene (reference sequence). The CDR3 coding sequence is TGTGCCACCAGCAGAGATATTATCGGAACTAGGAACACCTTC. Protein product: CATSRDIIGTRNTF. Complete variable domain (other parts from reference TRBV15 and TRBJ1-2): DAMVIQNPRYQVTQFGKPVTLSCSQTLNHNVMYWYQQKSSQAPKLLFHYYDKDFNNEADTPDNFQSRRPNTSFCFLDIRSPGLGDTAMYLCATSRDIIGTRNTFGSGTRLTVV.

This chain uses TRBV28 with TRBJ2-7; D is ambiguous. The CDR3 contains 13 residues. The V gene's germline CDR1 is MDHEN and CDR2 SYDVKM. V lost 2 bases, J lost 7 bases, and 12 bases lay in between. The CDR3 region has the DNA TGTGCCAGCAGTTTAGATCGGTTTGGGGAGCAGTACTTC. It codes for CASSLDRFGEQYF.

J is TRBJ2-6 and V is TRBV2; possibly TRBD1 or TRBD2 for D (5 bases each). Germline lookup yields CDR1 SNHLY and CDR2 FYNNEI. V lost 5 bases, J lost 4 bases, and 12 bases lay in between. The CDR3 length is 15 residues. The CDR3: CASSRDAAGANVLTF. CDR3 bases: TGTGCCAGCAGTAGGGACGCTGCAGGGGCCAACGTCCTGACTTTC.

The CDR3 sequence: CASSPGLAVSSYNEQFF. The CDR3 nucleotides read TGCGCCAGCAGCCCGGGACTAGCGGTAAGCTCCTACAATGAGCAGTTCTTC. The rearrangement uses TRBV4-1 and TRBJ2-1; 11 nucleotides line up with TRBD2. The CDR3 covers 17 residues. The ends lost 4 bases at V and 0 bases at J; junction bases unmatched: 5. Germline CDR1 reads MGHRA; CDR2 reads YSYEKL.

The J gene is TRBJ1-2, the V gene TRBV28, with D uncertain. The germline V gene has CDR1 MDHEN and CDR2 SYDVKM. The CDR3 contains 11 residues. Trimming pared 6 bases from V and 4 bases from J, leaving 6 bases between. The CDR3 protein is CASRQIYGYTF. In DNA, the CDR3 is TGTGCCAGCAGACAGATCTATGGCTACACCTTC.

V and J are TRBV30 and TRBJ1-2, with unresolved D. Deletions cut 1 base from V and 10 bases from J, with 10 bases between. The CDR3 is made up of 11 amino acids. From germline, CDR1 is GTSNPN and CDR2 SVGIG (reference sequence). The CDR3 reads CAWSGLGTYTF. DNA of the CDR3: TGTGCCTGGAGTGGTTTGGGAACCTACACCTTC.

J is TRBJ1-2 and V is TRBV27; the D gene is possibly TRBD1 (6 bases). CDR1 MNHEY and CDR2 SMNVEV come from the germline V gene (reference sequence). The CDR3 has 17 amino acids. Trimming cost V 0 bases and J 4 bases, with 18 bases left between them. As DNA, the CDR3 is TGTGCCAGCAGTTTATCCCTCAACGACAGGAGATCCTATGGCTACACCTTC. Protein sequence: CASSLSLNDRRSYGYTF.

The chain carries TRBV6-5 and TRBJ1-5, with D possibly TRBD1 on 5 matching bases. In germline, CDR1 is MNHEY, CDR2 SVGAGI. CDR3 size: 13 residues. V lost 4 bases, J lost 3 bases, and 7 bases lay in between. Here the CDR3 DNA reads TGTGCCAGCAGTTCCAGGGACAATCAGCCCCAGCATTTT. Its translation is CASSSRDNQPQHF.